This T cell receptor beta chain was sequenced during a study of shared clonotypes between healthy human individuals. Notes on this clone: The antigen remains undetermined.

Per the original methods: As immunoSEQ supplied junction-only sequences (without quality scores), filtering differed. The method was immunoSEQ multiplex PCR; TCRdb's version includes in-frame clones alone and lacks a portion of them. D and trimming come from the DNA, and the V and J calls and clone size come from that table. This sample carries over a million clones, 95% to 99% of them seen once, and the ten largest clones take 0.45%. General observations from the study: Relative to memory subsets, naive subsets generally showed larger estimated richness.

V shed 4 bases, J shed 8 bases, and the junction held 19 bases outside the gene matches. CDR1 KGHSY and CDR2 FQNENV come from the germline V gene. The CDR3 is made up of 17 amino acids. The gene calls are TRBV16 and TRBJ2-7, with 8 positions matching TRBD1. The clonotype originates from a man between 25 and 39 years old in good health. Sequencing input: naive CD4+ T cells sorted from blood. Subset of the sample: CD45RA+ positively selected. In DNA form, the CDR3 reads TGTGCCAGCAGCCCCCACAATAAGCGGACAGGGATTTTCCAGCAGTACTTC. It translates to CASSPHNKRTGIFQQYF.